A selection of T cell receptor beta chains follows, all from one sample in a study of shared clonotypes between healthy human individuals. Some clones are missing from TCRdb's copy, which holds only in-frame ones; the method was immunoSEQ multiplex PCR. The sample lists a few hundred thousand clones, under 80% occurring once. Sequencing was done on a sample of memory CD4+ T cells sorted from blood. These receptors were taken from a man in his thirties or forties in good health. The CDR3 runs from the conserved cysteine through the conserved F or W. The D gene is left open where the match is weak. Only part of the rows carry a size: once, few, many, or a class if the clone is expanded.

CDR3 DNA: TGTGCCAGCAGCGTAGTCGGGTTACAAGAGACCCAGTACTTC; CDR3 protein: CASSVVGLQETQYF; J gene: TRBJ2-5; D gene: .; clone size: .; V gene: TRBV9
CDR3 DNA: TGTGCCAGCAGCGTAGGGGCAGCCCACAATCAGCCCCAGCATTTT; CDR3 protein: CASSVGAAHNQPQHF; J gene: TRBJ1-5; D gene: .; clone size: .; V gene: TRBV9
CDR3 DNA: TGTGCCAGCAGTGGGGTTTGGGGCCCCTACGAGCAGTACTTC; CDR3 protein: CASSGVWGPYEQYF; J gene: TRBJ2-7; D gene: .; clone size: .; V gene: TRBV28
CDR3 DNA: TGTGCCAGCAGTTTGGCCGGGACGGGGGGGGCCAACGTCCTGACTTTC; CDR3 protein: CASSLAGTGGANVLTF; J gene: TRBJ2-6; D gene: .; clone size: .; V gene: TRBV28
CDR3 DNA: TGTGCCATCAGTGGGAGGGTTTTCCAGAACACTGAAGCTTTCTTT; CDR3 protein: CAISGRVFQNTEAFF; J gene: TRBJ1-1; D gene: .; clone size: few; V gene: TRBV10-3
CDR3 DNA: TGTGCCAGCAGCTTGGAGCGTCGGGGCGAGCAGTACTTC; CDR3 protein: CASSLERRGEQYF; J gene: TRBJ2-7; D gene: .; clone size: .; V gene: TRBV5-4
CDR3 DNA: TGTGCCAGCCAAAAAGGGACAGAAGGACCGAACACCGGGGAGCTGTTTTTT; CDR3 protein: CASQKGTEGPNTGELFF; J gene: TRBJ2-2; D gene: TRBD1; clone size: .; V gene: TRBV5-4
CDR3 DNA: TGTGCCAGCAGCTTGGGCGTCGGGGAGCTGTTTTTT; CDR3 protein: CASSLGVGELFF; J gene: TRBJ2-2; D gene: .; clone size: many; V gene: TRBV7-3
CDR3 DNA: TGTGCCAGCAGCCTTTCCTCTGAAGCTTTCTTT; CDR3 protein: CASSLSSEAFF; J gene: TRBJ1-1; D gene: .; clone size: .; V gene: TRBV6-1
CDR3 DNA: TGCGCCAGCAGGGATTTGGGCGGGAGCTACGAGCAGTACTTC; CDR3 protein: CASRDLGGSYEQYF; J gene: TRBJ2-7; D gene: TRBD2; clone size: .; V gene: TRBV5-1
CDR3 DNA: TGTGCCAGCAGCTTAGGGCGGGGCTACAATGAGCAGTTCTTC; CDR3 protein: CASSLGRGYNEQFF; J gene: TRBJ2-1; D gene: .; clone size: .; V gene: TRBV9
CDR3 DNA: TGCGCCAGCAGCCAAGAAGGCCCTCAGTTCTTC; CDR3 protein: CASSQEGPQFF; J gene: TRBJ2-1; D gene: .; clone size: .; V gene: TRBV4-3